Each of the 7 T cell receptor beta chains below was sequenced from the same sample in a study of CD8 T cells in Susac syndrome. When the RNA was reverse transcribed, random hexamers were used with an input of about 0.5 to 1 ug. One entry per CDR3 protein results from TCRdb running MiXCR on the immunoSEQ multiplex PCR reads. The sample holds some 140,000 distinct CDR3 sequences; about 90% are singletons and the top ten take around 0.25%. The sample consisted of CD8+ T cells from PBMCs. The receptors shown here come from a human donor with multiple sclerosis.

CDR3: CASSPTLVAYNEQFF. The DNA for the CDR3 is TGTGCCAGCAGCCCTACCCTAGTGGCCTACAATGAGCAGTTCTTC. The genes are TRBV6-6 and TRBJ2-1; no reliable D call. With 6 bases removed from V and 2 bases from J, the gap between germline ends came to 14 bases. The CDR3 totals 15 residues. CDR1 MNHNY and CDR2 SVGAGI come from the germline V gene (reference sequence).

The rearrangement uses TRBV6-5 and TRBJ1-3; D possibly corresponds to TRBD1 (5 bases). Trimming pared 5 bases from V and 0 bases from J, leaving 11 bases between. The CDR3 consists of 15 residues. Germline V gene lookup returns CDR1 MNHEY and CDR2 SVGAGI. The CDR3 is CASSPTAYSGNTIYF. CDR3 bases: TGTGCCAGCAGTCCGACAGCCTACTCTGGAAACACCATATATTTT.

The chain carries TRBV19 and TRBJ2-1, with D uncertain. The CDR3 has 13 residues. CDR1 and CDR2 (germline): LNHDA, SQIVND (reference sequence). Trimming took 3 bases from V and 7 from J, leaving 10 bases between them. The CDR3 reads CASSIGWGNEQFF. CDR3 sequence (DNA): TGTGCCAGTAGTATCGGGTGGGGAAATGAGCAGTTCTTC.

The rearrangement uses TRBV27 and TRBJ2-7; D tentatively fits TRBD1 or TRBD2 (5 bases each). V dropped 6 bases and J dropped 0 bases, with 9 bases sitting between them. Germline V gene lookup returns CDR1 MNHEY and CDR2 SMNVEV (reference sequence). CDR3 length: 13 amino acids. CDR3 protein: CASRGTASYEQYF. CDR3 nucleotide sequence: TGTGCCAGCAGAGGGACGGCCTCCTACGAGCAGTACTTC.

This chain connects TRBV4-3 to TRBJ1-1; no reliable D call. V lost 2 bases and J lost 4, with 8 bases in between. Germline lookup yields CDR1 LGHNA and CDR2 YSLEER. This CDR3 contains 13 residues. CDR3 in amino acids: CASSQFRGTEAFF. CDR3 DNA: TGCGCCAGCAGCCAATTTCGAGGCACTGAAGCTTTCTTT.

This chain joins TRBV12-3 or TRBV12-4 and TRBJ2-1, with 10 bases fitting TRBD1. Trimming cost V 5 bases and J 8 bases; bases outside gene matches: 9. This CDR3 comprises 15 residues. CDR3 amino acids: CASSRPGTGDDEQFF. CDR3 sequence (DNA): TGTGCCAGCAGTCGTCCCGGGACAGGGGACGATGAGCAGTTCTTC.

The sample holds one count of this clonotype. V and J are TRBV27 and TRBJ1-1, with no clear D. V was trimmed by 2 bases and J by 9 bases, leaving 13 bases between them. Looked up from germline, CDR1 is MNHEY and CDR2 is SMNVEV (reference sequence). CDR3 length: 13 residues. The CDR3 loop reads CASSLPFGAQAFF. CDR3 in DNA: TGTGCCAGCAGTTTACCTTTCGGCGCCCAAGCTTTCTTT.